The rows below give T cell receptor beta chains drawn from one sample of a study of T cells after somatic rescue of genetic block. Some clones are missing from TCRdb's copy, which holds only in-frame ones; the method was immunoSEQ multiplex PCR. The sample has approximately 110,000 clones, around nine tenths seen once. Sequencing input: peripheral blood mononuclear cells (PBMCs). All receptors come from a woman in her late teens or twenties. Both conserved end residues are part of each CDR3. The D gene is left open where the match is weak. Clone size is shown for a subset of rows, as once, few, many or a class of expanded clone.

clone_size	v_call	d_call	j_call	cdr3_nt	cdr3_aa
.	TRBV30	.	TRBJ1-4	TGTGCCTGGAGGGGAGGACCAACTAATGAAAAACTGTTTTTT	CAWRGGPTNEKLFF
once	TRBV6-6	TRBD2	TRBJ2-2	TGTGCCAGCAGTTCTAGCGGGGGCCTCACCGGGGAGCTGTTTTTT	CASSSSGGLTGELFF
.	TRBV7-8	.	TRBJ1-1	TGTGCCAGCAGCTCAGACACTGAAGCTTTCTTT	CASSSDTEAFF
.	TRBV6-6	TRBD1	TRBJ1-2	TGTGCCAGCAGGACCGGGACAGGGGCTTATGGCTACACCTTC	CASRTGTGAYGYTF
.	TRBV5-8	TRBD2	TRBJ2-5	TGTGCCAGCAGACTATATTTAACGGGGGGAGAGGGGACCCAGTACTTC	CASRLYLTGGEGTQYF
.	TRBV5-8	.	TRBJ2-7	TGTGCCAGCAGCTTGGCCCCGCAGGGGCTAACCTACGAGCAGTACTTC	CASSLAPQGLTYEQYF
once	TRBV5-4	TRBD2	TRBJ2-1	TGTGCCAGCAGCTCCATGGACGGGAGGAATGAGCAGTTCTTC	CASSSMDGRNEQFF
.	TRBV5-1	.	TRBJ2-2	TGCGCCAGCGCCGCGGGCATACTGAACACCGGGGAGCTGTTTTTT	CASAAGILNTGELFF
.	TRBV2	.	TRBJ2-5	TGTGCCACCTCGGACGACCAAGAGACCCAGTACTTC	CATSDDQETQYF
once	TRBV4-2	.	TRBJ2-1	TGTGCCAGCAGCCAAGATGGTCTGGAAAGCGATGAGCAGTTCTTC	CASSQDGLESDEQFF
once	TRBV2	.	TRBJ1-1	TGTGCCAGCAGGGCGCAATCATCGAACACTGAAGCTTTCTTT	CASRAQSSNTEAFF
.	TRBV15	TRBD1	TRBJ1-4	TGTGCCACCAGCGATCAGGGACAGGATAATGAAAAACTGTTTTTT	CATSDQGQDNEKLFF
.	TRBV13	.	TRBJ2-1	TGTGCCAGCAGCTTGGAACCCAGCTCCTACAATGAGCAGTTCTTC	CASSLEPSSYNEQFF
.	TRBV5-8	TRBD1	TRBJ1-2	TGTGCCAGCAGCTGGCTCTCGGGACAGGGAAACGGGGGCTACACCTTC	CASSWLSGQGNGGYTF
.	TRBV5-1	.	TRBJ2-1	TGCGCCAGCAGTCCGAAGGGCAGCGACTACAATGAGCAGTTCTTC	CASSPKGSDYNEQFF
once	TRBV6-5	TRBD2	TRBJ2-1	TGTGCCAGCAGTACCCTTAGCGGGGGGCCCAATGAGCAGTTCTTC	CASSTLSGGPNEQFF
.	TRBV7-2	.	TRBJ1-1	TGTGCCAGCAGCTTAGCGGAGGATACTGAAGCTTTCTTT	CASSLAEDTEAFF
.	TRBV7-2	.	TRBJ1-3	TGTGCCAGCAGCTTGTACAGTAACTCTGGAAACACCATATATTTT	CASSLYSNSGNTIYF
.	TRBV9	.	TRBJ1-1	TGTGCCAGCAACCGGGCCTCCGGAACTGAAGCTTTCTTT	CASNRASGTEAFF
.	TRBV10-3	.	TRBJ1-6	TGTGCCATCACGGGTAGTGTGGAAACACCCCTCCACTTT	CAITGSVETPLHF
.	TRBV2	TRBD2	TRBJ2-3	TGTGCCAGCAGTGAATGGCGGGGGGAAGATACGCAGTATTTT	CASSEWRGEDTQYF
.	TRBV2	.	TRBJ2-7	TGTGCCCACGCCATAGCGTCTGGCTACGAGCAGTACTTC	CAHAIASGYEQYF
.	TRBV5-1	.	TRBJ1-5	TGCGCCAGCAGCTTGGAAGGGGGTGGCAATCAGCCCCAGCATTTT	CASSLEGGGNQPQHF
few	TRBV9	.	TRBJ2-3	TGTGCCAGCAGTCTAGAGGCCAAAAGAGATACGCAGTATTTT	CASSLEAKRDTQYF
.	TRBV28	TRBD1	TRBJ2-5	TGTGCCAGCAGCCGAGGTGGGGCAGGGGGTTACCAAGAGACCCAGTACTTC	CASSRGGAGGYQETQYF
.	TRBV7-2	.	TRBJ1-5	TGTGCCAGCAGCTGGACGACAGGTGGGGATCAGCCCCAGCATTTT	CASSWTTGGDQPQHF
once	TRBV7-2	TRBD1	TRBJ2-7	TGTGCCAGCACACACGACAGGGGGTCCCCCTCGGGGCAGTACTTC	CASTHDRGSPSGQYF
.	TRBV15	.	TRBJ2-3	TGTGCCACCAGCAGAGGGTTCACCGGGGATACGCAGTATTTT	CATSRGFTGDTQYF
.	TRBV6-4	.	TRBJ2-2	TGTGCCAGCAGTGACTCAAGTAGTGGGGAGCTGTTTTTT	CASSDSSSGELFF
.	TRBV9	.	TRBJ1-4	TGTGCCAGCAGCGTCTCCGGGGGGCATGAAAAACTGTTTTTT	CASSVSGGHEKLFF